Each of the 8 T cell receptor beta chains below was sequenced from the same sample in a study of TIL therapy for anti-PD-1-resistant metastatic lung cancer. This was the immunoSEQ v3 assay. Some clones are missing from TCRdb's copy, which holds only in-frame ones; the method was immunoSEQ multiplex PCR. The repertoire holds about 50,000 clones, with roughly 85% as singletons. Time point: pre-treatment sample, taken before nivolumab and TIL therapy. The sample here was blood, taken at baseline. These receptors originate from a person aged 25-85 years with non-small cell lung cancer.

This clone showed up just a few times. The CDR3 DNA reads TGTGCCAGCAGCTTAGATTGGGGGAGCTCCTACGAGCAGTACTTC. Its translation: CASSLDWGSSYEQYF. The chain is built from TRBV7-2 and TRBJ2-7; TRBD1 or TRBD2 may be the D gene (5 bases each). CDR1 and CDR2 from the germline V gene are SGHTA and FQGNSA. This CDR3 has 15 residues. V lost 1 base to trimming and J lost 0 bases, with 10 bases between them.

The V gene is TRBV24-1, the J gene TRBJ2-1, with D possibly being TRBD1 (6 bases). Trimming shortened V by 5 bases and J by 7 bases, and 17 bases separated the two germline ends. This CDR3 spans 15 amino acids. The V gene's germline CDR1 is KGHDR and CDR2 SFDVKD. The DNA of the CDR3 is TGTGCCACCAGTGTACAGGGTGCCACCGGGAATGAGCAGTTCTTC. Amino acid sequence: CATSVQGATGNEQFF.

The V call is TRBV2, the J call TRBJ2-5; 10 bases align to TRBD1. Germline CDR1 and CDR2: SNHLY and FYNNEI. This CDR3 has 14 amino acids. The trim removed 8 bases at V and 4 bases at J, leaving 7 bases unmatched. CDR3 sequence: CASSNDRGRETQYF. The DNA for the CDR3 is TGTGCCAGCTCCAACGACAGGGGGCGAGAGACCCAGTACTTC. Combining the CDR3 with reference TRBV2 and TRBJ2-5 gives the whole variable domain EPEVTQTPSHQVTQMGQEVILRCVPISNHLYFYWYRQILGQKVEFLVSFYNNEISEKSEIFDDQFSVERPDGSNFTLKIRSTKLEDSAMYFCASSNDRGRETQYFGPGTRLLVL.

This chain connects TRBV18 to TRBJ2-7, with D unclear. The CDR3 is made up of 15 amino acids. V shed 0 bases and J shed 3 bases, with 12 bases lying between them. In germline, CDR1 is KGHSH, CDR2 LQKENI. The CDR3 region has the DNA TGTGCCAGCTCACCACCGGGAACAGCCCACTACGAGCAGTACTTC. Protein: CASSPPGTAHYEQYF.

The table lists this clone with a few counts. The J gene is TRBJ1-2, the V gene TRBV14; D is ambiguous. The V gene's germline CDR1 is SGHDN and CDR2 FVKESK. The CDR3 extends over 12 amino acids. V lost 3 bases to trimming and J lost 4 bases, with 6 bases between them. CDR3 amino acids: CASSHNSYGYTF. CDR3 sequence (DNA): TGTGCCAGCAGCCACAACAGCTATGGCTACACCTTC.

This clone was counted only a few times. The CDR3 sequence: CASSSRLANYEQYF. In DNA form, the CDR3 reads TGCGCCAGCAGCTCCCGACTAGCGAATTACGAGCAGTACTTC. V and J are TRBV5-1 and TRBJ2-7; 8 positions agree with TRBD2. V lost 3 bases and J lost 4; bases outside the gene matches: 6. The CDR3 is 14 residues long. Germline assignment: CDR1 SGHRS and CDR2 YFSETQ.

The rearrangement joins TRBV30 to TRBJ1-1, with D unresolved. The CDR3 consists of 11 residues. V dropped 5 bases and J dropped 2 bases, with 6 bases sitting between them. From germline, CDR1 is GTSNPN and CDR2 SVGIG (reference sequence). CDR3: CAWGENTEAFF. DNA of the CDR3: TGTGCCTGGGGAGAAAACACTGAAGCTTTCTTT.

CDR3 coding DNA: TGTGCCAGCAGCCCCGGGACAGGGGCCGAGCAGTACTTC. Residues: CASSPGTGAEQYF. This chain connects TRBV27 to TRBJ2-7, with 10 bases aligning to TRBD1. Germline lookup yields CDR1 MNHEY and CDR2 SMNVEV (reference sequence). With 6 bases clipped from V and 6 bases from J, the junction kept 5 bases outside the gene matches. CDR3 length: 13 residues.